This TCR beta chain appears in the sequencing data of a study of T cell responses to AZD1222 COVID-19 vaccine. On this clone itself: Its cognate antigen is unknown.

Measured with immunoSEQ multiplex PCR; TCRdb has only the in-frame clones, and not every one. Altogether around 120,000 clones are present, approximately 91% being singletons, with the ten largest covering about 27%. V shed 7 bases and J shed 5 bases, with 15 bases lying between them. There are 13 residues in the CDR3. The germline V gene has CDR1 MNHEY and CDR2 SMNVEV (reference sequence). Regarding the study as a whole: Regions 160-218 and 743-854 dominated among vaccine-associated CD4 TCRs spanning spike. Targets within unmutated variant regions were reportedly found for nearly half of spike-specific TCRs.

The rearrangement links TRBV27 to TRBJ2-7; TRBD2 might be the D (7 bases). The receptor was isolated from an adult in good health. This material consisted of peripheral blood, taken on day 0 of AZD1222 vaccination. The CDR3 nucleotides are TGTGCCAGCAAAGGGGGGGGGCGAAACGAGCAGTACTTC. Translated, it gives CASKGGGRNEQYF.